The clone carrying this T cell receptor beta chain occurred once. The antigen remains unidentified. Each CDR3 protein is one row after TCRdb ran MiXCR on the 5' RACE reads. Seen here are some 450,000 distinct CDR3 sequences, 17% observed once, and the top ten hold 0.85% to 1.3%. The data originate from a study of CD8 T cells in ankylosing spondylitis. Notes on the study in general: Among TCR beta sequences, a motif of under ten highly homologous variants appeared characteristic of ankylosing spondylitis blood.

The CDR3 consists of 14 residues. V dropped 6 bases and J dropped 6; count of bases not matched to a gene: 9. Specimen: blood, either unsorted or a sorted T cell fraction (not recorded which). The receptor was derived from a male donor with ankylosing spondylitis. This chain joins TRBV12-3 or TRBV12-4 and TRBJ2-7, with 9 bases that match TRBD1. The CDR3 DNA sequence: TGTGCCAGCAGCTCAGGACAGGGGTGGTTCGAGCAGTACTTC. Translating gives CASSSGQGWFEQYF.